The 14 T cell receptor beta chains presented below share a single source sample, sequenced in a study of blood T cell repertoires in COVID-19. Profiled with immunoSEQ multiplex PCR; TCRdb holds only in-frame clones, not every one. The sample lists tens of thousands of clones, just under 70% seen once, with 6.2% in the top ten. Sequenced: peripheral blood. Every receptor here comes from a man older than 75 with acute or convalescent COVID-19.

This chain connects TRBV6-6 to TRBJ2-2; D possibly corresponds to TRBD1 (5 bases). This CDR3 is built from 14 residues. V lost 6 bases and J lost 4, with 12 bases in between. Germline CDR1 reads MNHNY; CDR2 reads SVGAGI (reference sequence). The CDR3 DNA follows: TGTGCCAGCAGCGCACAGGAATCCACCGGGGAGCTGTTTTTT. It is translated as CASSAQESTGELFF.

The CDR3 coding sequence is TGTGCCAGCAGTTTATTCCCCGAGAATGAAAAACTGTTTTTT. Translated: CASSLFPENEKLFF. J is TRBJ1-4 and V is TRBV27; D gene ambiguous. This CDR3 has 14 amino acids. Trimming shortened V by 1 base and J by 5 bases, and 8 bases separated the two germline ends. CDR1 and CDR2 (germline): MNHEY, SMNVEV (reference sequence).

The V call is TRBV27, the J call TRBJ2-7; the D is unclear. Trimming removed 5 bases from V and 1 base from J, with 18 bases in between. The V gene's germline CDR1 is MNHEY and CDR2 SMNVEV (reference sequence). The CDR3 spans 16 residues. This CDR3 reads CASSPYQTSTSYEQYF. CDR3 in DNA: TGTGCCAGCAGTCCCTATCAAACGTCAACTTCCTACGAGCAGTACTTC.

CDR3 sequence reads: CASSLWAADTQYF. In DNA form, the CDR3 reads TGTGCCAGCAGTTTATGGGCTGCAGATACGCAGTATTTT. The chain combines TRBV27 with TRBJ2-3; the D is unclear. The V gene's germline CDR1 is MNHEY and CDR2 SMNVEV (reference sequence). With 1 base removed from V and 4 bases from J, the gap between germline ends came to 6 bases. CDR3 size: 13 residues.

This clone is a singleton in its sample. J is TRBJ2-1 and V is TRBV6-6, with 9 bases matching TRBD2. CDR1 and CDR2 (germline): MNHNY, SVGAGI (reference sequence). The CDR3 runs 14 residues. V lost 5 bases to trimming and J lost 8 bases; unmatched junction nucleotides: 7. CDR3 nucleotide sequence: TGTGCCAGCAGTGGATCTAGCGGGGTCGATGAGCAGTTCTTC. Amino acid sequence: CASSGSSGVDEQFF.

This chain joins TRBV19 and TRBJ1-1; D remains ambiguous. CDR3 length: 16 residues. Germline loops: CDR1 LNHDA, CDR2 SQIVND (reference sequence). With 3 bases removed from V and 5 bases from J, the gap between germline ends came to 19 bases. This CDR3 reads CASSILQTMARTEAFF. CDR3 bases: TGTGCCAGTAGTATCCTCCAGACGATGGCGAGGACTGAAGCTTTCTTT.

CDR3 sequence reads: CASRDAYEQYF. In DNA form, the CDR3 reads TGCGCCAGCCGGGATGCCTACGAGCAGTACTTC. The rearrangement joins TRBV5-1 to TRBJ2-7; D is perhaps TRBD2 (5 bases). The V gene lost 7 bases and the J gene lost 2 bases, with 7 bases spanning the gap. Germline CDR1 and CDR2: SGHRS and YFSETQ. This CDR3 comprises 11 residues.

This clone appeared a few times. V and J are TRBV6-5 and TRBJ2-7, with 7 bases fitting TRBD2. The V gene end was trimmed by 0 bases and the J gene end by 0 bases; junction bases not matched to a gene: 2. Looked up from germline, CDR1 is MNHEY and CDR2 is SVGAGI. There are 15 residues in the CDR3. Here the CDR3 DNA reads TGTGCCAGCAGTTACTCGCGGGGGTACTCCTACGAGCAGTACTTC. This sequence encodes CASSYSRGYSYEQYF.

V gene TRBV20-1 combines with J gene TRBJ1-2, with D perhaps TRBD1 (5 bases). The CDR3 has 14 amino acids. Trimming shortened V by 3 bases and J by 1 base, and 12 bases separated the two germline ends. Germline-derived CDR1 and CDR2 are DFQATT and SNEGSKA (reference sequence). The CDR3 DNA follows: TGCAGTGCTAGTCAGGGAGGGTATAACTATGGCTACACCTTC. Its protein is CSASQGGYNYGYTF.

This chain joins TRBV18 and TRBJ2-2; D perhaps matches TRBD1 (6 bases). The germline V gene encodes CDR1 KGHSH and CDR2 LQKENI. Between the trimmed V and J ends, which lost 4 bases and 2 bases, there was a span of 11 bases. This CDR3 has 15 amino acids. In DNA, the CDR3 is TGTGCCAGCTCACTTGGACAGTACAACACCGGGGAGCTGTTTTTT. This translates into CASSLGQYNTGELFF.

V gene TRBV7-2 combines with J gene TRBJ2-7; 11 bases are shared with TRBD1. The CDR3 sequence is 15 residues long. V gave up 2 bases and J gave up 4 bases; unmatched junction bases: 4. Germline lookup yields CDR1 SGHTA and CDR2 FQGNSA. The CDR3 region is CASSLWGQGEYEQYF. For the CDR3, the DNA is TGTGCCAGCAGCTTATGGGGACAGGGGGAATACGAGCAGTACTTC. Variable domain in full (rest from reference TRBV7-2 and TRBJ2-7): GAGVSQSPSNKVTEKGKDVELRCDPISGHTALYWYRQSLGQGLEFLIYFQGNSAPDKSGLPSDRFSAERTGGSVSTLTIQRTQQEDSAVYLCASSLWGQGEYEQYFGPGTRLTVT.

The table lists this clone with a few counts. Written as DNA, the CDR3 is TGTGCCAGCAGCTTGGACCCAGGGAGCAATCAGCCCCAGCATTTT. This translates into CASSLDPGSNQPQHF. The chain links TRBV5-5 to TRBJ1-5; perhaps TRBD1 as D (5 bases). V was pared by 0 bases and J by 1 base, with 8 bases between. The CDR3 totals 15 residues. The germline V gene encodes CDR1 SGHKS and CDR2 YYEKEE (reference sequence). The variable domain in full, completed from reference TRBV5-5 and TRBJ1-5, reads DAGVTQSPTHLIKTRGQQVTLRCSPISGHKSVSWYQQVLGQGPQFIFQYYEKEERGRGNFPDRFSARQFPNYSSELNVNALLLGDSALYLCASSLDPGSNQPQHFGDGTRLSIL.

The chain joins TRBV10-2 to TRBJ1-1; 7 bases are a match to TRBD1. This CDR3 region has 13 residues. After removal of 6 bases from V and 7 bases from J, the junction contained 8 bases not matched to a gene. Per the germline V gene, CDR1 is WSHSY and CDR2 is SAAADI. DNA for the CDR3: TGCGCCAGCAGGGGACAGAGAGGAGGTGAAGCTTTCTTT. Its translation is CASRGQRGGEAFF.

V usage is TRBV6-1 and J usage is TRBJ1-3; possibly TRBD1 for D (5 bases). Germline V gene data show CDR1 as MNHNS and CDR2 as SASEGT. V was trimmed by 2 bases and J by 1 base, leaving 9 bases between them. This CDR3 spans 15 amino acids. This chain's CDR3 is CASSEFGGSGNTIYF. The CDR3 coding sequence is TGTGCCAGCAGTGAATTCGGGGGTTCTGGAAACACCATATATTTT.